This is a list of T cell receptor beta chains from one sample in a study of T cell responses to AZD1222 COVID-19 vaccine. Method: immunoSEQ multiplex PCR; TCRdb's copy keeps in-frame clones and lacks some. The sample comprises about 97,000 clones, over 80% of which are singletons, and approximately 8.3% rests with the top ten. The sequencing here drew on peripheral blood, taken on day 0 of AZD1222 vaccination. These TCRs come from an adult in good health. The CDR3 runs from the conserved cysteine through the conserved F or W. D genes are given only for firm matches. A row's size may be missing; if present it is once, few, many or a size class.

abundance: few; j_gene: TRBJ1-6; d_gene: -; v_gene: TRBV6-4; CDR3nt: TGTGCCAGCAGTGACCATGAGAATTCACCCCTCCACTTT; CDR3aa: CASSDHENSPLHF
abundance: -; j_gene: TRBJ2-7; d_gene: -; v_gene: TRBV19; CDR3nt: TGTGCCAGTAGTATATGGGGTTACGAGCAGTACTTC; CDR3aa: CASSIWGYEQYF
abundance: -; j_gene: TRBJ2-3; d_gene: -; v_gene: TRBV6-5; CDR3nt: TGTGCCAGCAGTTACTCGGGACTTTTCACAGATACGCAGTATTTT; CDR3aa: CASSYSGLFTDTQYF
abundance: -; j_gene: TRBJ1-5; d_gene: TRBD1; v_gene: TRBV5-1; CDR3nt: TGCGCCAGCAGCCCTGGGACAGGGGGATGGGAGGCCCAGCATTTT; CDR3aa: CASSPGTGGWEAQHF
abundance: -; j_gene: TRBJ2-7; d_gene: TRBD1; v_gene: TRBV12-5; CDR3nt: TGTGCTAGTGGTCGGGACAGGGCCTACGAGCAGTACTTC; CDR3aa: CASGRDRAYEQYF
abundance: -; j_gene: TRBJ1-2; d_gene: -; v_gene: TRBV7-2; CDR3nt: TGTGCCAGCAGCTTTGACGAGAGGTATGGCTACACCTTC; CDR3aa: CASSFDERYGYTF
abundance: -; j_gene: TRBJ1-2; d_gene: -; v_gene: TRBV3-1/TRBV3-2; CDR3nt: TGTGCCAGCAGCCAATCGGCACAGCTAAGGAACTATGGCTACACCTTC; CDR3aa: CASSQSAQLRNYGYTF
abundance: once; j_gene: TRBJ1-2; d_gene: TRBD1; v_gene: TRBV6-1; CDR3nt: TGTGCCAGCAGTGAATGGGGGACAGGGAATAACTATGGCTACACCTTC; CDR3aa: CASSEWGTGNNYGYTF
abundance: -; j_gene: TRBJ1-3; d_gene: -; v_gene: TRBV4-3; CDR3nt: TGCGCCAGCAGCCCAGAGAGCACACTCTCTGGAAACACCATATATTTT; CDR3aa: CASSPESTLSGNTIYF
abundance: -; j_gene: TRBJ2-1; d_gene: -; v_gene: TRBV7-3; CDR3nt: TGTGCCAGCAGCCCCGGACTGGCATCGGATGAGCAGTTCTTC; CDR3aa: CASSPGLASDEQFF
abundance: -; j_gene: TRBJ2-1; d_gene: -; v_gene: TRBV5-1; CDR3nt: TGCGCCAGCAGCTTCGCTGAGGGTAGCGAGCAGTTCTTC; CDR3aa: CASSFAEGSEQFF
abundance: -; j_gene: TRBJ1-5; d_gene: -; v_gene: TRBV19; CDR3nt: TGTGCCAGTAGTGCCCCGGACGGGTACAATCAGCCCCAGCATTTT; CDR3aa: CASSAPDGYNQPQHF
abundance: -; j_gene: TRBJ2-3; d_gene: TRBD2; v_gene: TRBV19; CDR3nt: TGTGCCAGTAGTATAGGACGCGGGGGGGCCGCAGATACGCAGTATTTT; CDR3aa: CASSIGRGGAADTQYF
abundance: once; j_gene: TRBJ2-5; d_gene: -; v_gene: TRBV5-1; CDR3nt: TGCGCCAGCAGCTTTGGAGACCTCGGGCCCCAAGAGACCCAGTACTTC; CDR3aa: CASSFGDLGPQETQYF
abundance: -; j_gene: TRBJ1-3; d_gene: -; v_gene: TRBV18; CDR3nt: TGTGCCAGCTCAGTACAGGGAAACACTGGAAACACCATATATTTT; CDR3aa: CASSVQGNTGNTIYF
abundance: -; j_gene: TRBJ2-3; d_gene: -; v_gene: TRBV9; CDR3nt: TGTGCCAGCAGCGTACCTCTGGGAGGGGGGGCCACAGATACGCAGTATTTT; CDR3aa: CASSVPLGGGATDTQYF
abundance: -; j_gene: TRBJ2-7; d_gene: TRBD2; v_gene: TRBV15; CDR3nt: TGTGCCACCAGCAGAGTGGGGGAGGGCTACGAGCAGTACTTC; CDR3aa: CATSRVGEGYEQYF
abundance: -; j_gene: TRBJ1-1; d_gene: -; v_gene: TRBV29-1; CDR3nt: TGCAGCGTTGAAGAAGGGGTTTCAGGCCCCACTGAAGCTTTCTTT; CDR3aa: CSVEEGVSGPTEAFF
abundance: -; j_gene: TRBJ1-5; d_gene: TRBD1; v_gene: TRBV28; CDR3nt: TGTGCCAGCAGTTATCCAGGGGGTAAGCAGCCCCAGCATTTT; CDR3aa: CASSYPGGKQPQHF
abundance: -; j_gene: TRBJ2-7; d_gene: -; v_gene: TRBV4-2; CDR3nt: TGTGCCAGCAGCCAAGTATACGTGGAAGGGAACGAGCAGTACTTC; CDR3aa: CASSQVYVEGNEQYF
abundance: few; j_gene: TRBJ2-7; d_gene: -; v_gene: TRBV2; CDR3nt: TGTGCCACCGCCACCTCCCCTTCCCACTACGAGCAGTACTTC; CDR3aa: CATATSPSHYEQYF
abundance: -; j_gene: TRBJ1-4; d_gene: TRBD1; v_gene: TRBV5-4; CDR3nt: TGTGCCAGCAGGCGGGACAGGGGGGCAACTAATGAAAAACTGTTTTTT; CDR3aa: CASRRDRGATNEKLFF
abundance: -; j_gene: TRBJ2-3; d_gene: -; v_gene: TRBV5-1; CDR3nt: TGCGCCAGCAGCTTGCCCAGGGTGGGCACAGATACGCAGTATTTT; CDR3aa: CASSLPRVGTDTQYF
abundance: -; j_gene: TRBJ2-7; d_gene: -; v_gene: TRBV29-1; CDR3nt: TGCAGCGTCCTCGGACATACCAACCCCTACGAGCAGTACTTC; CDR3aa: CSVLGHTNPYEQYF
abundance: -; j_gene: TRBJ1-1; d_gene: -; v_gene: TRBV5-4; CDR3nt: TGTGCCAGCAGCCTGCCCGTGGGTCCCAACACTGAAGCTTTCTTT; CDR3aa: CASSLPVGPNTEAFF
abundance: -; j_gene: TRBJ2-1; d_gene: TRBD2; v_gene: TRBV27; CDR3nt: TGTGCCAGCAGTTTTAGCGGGAGTCCCTACAATGAGCAGTTCTTC; CDR3aa: CASSFSGSPYNEQFF
abundance: -; j_gene: TRBJ1-5; d_gene: -; v_gene: TRBV19; CDR3nt: TGTGCCAGTAGTATACTAGGGGCGAGTCAGCCCCAGCATTTT; CDR3aa: CASSILGASQPQHF
abundance: -; j_gene: TRBJ2-1; d_gene: -; v_gene: TRBV6-5; CDR3nt: TGTGCCAGCCGGAACTTGGCAGGGCGGGCCCATGAGCAGTTCTTC; CDR3aa: CASRNLAGRAHEQFF
abundance: -; j_gene: TRBJ2-1; d_gene: -; v_gene: TRBV20-1; CDR3nt: TGCAGTGCCAACAGGGTCGATGAGCAGTTCTTC; CDR3aa: CSANRVDEQFF
abundance: few; j_gene: TRBJ1-3; d_gene: TRBD1; v_gene: TRBV2; CDR3nt: TGTGCCAGCAGTGAGGGACAGTCCGTCTCTGGAAACACCATATATTTT; CDR3aa: CASSEGQSVSGNTIYF
abundance: -; j_gene: TRBJ2-1; d_gene: -; v_gene: TRBV4-2; CDR3nt: TGTGCCAGCAGCCAGGTACCTAGCGTCGAGGTCCACAATGAGCAGTTCTTC; CDR3aa: CASSQVPSVEVHNEQFF
abundance: -; j_gene: TRBJ1-2; d_gene: -; v_gene: TRBV28; CDR3nt: TGTGCCAGCAGTTTAGCTACAGGGCCGAGCTATGGCTACACCTTC; CDR3aa: CASSLATGPSYGYTF
abundance: -; j_gene: TRBJ2-3; d_gene: TRBD2; v_gene: TRBV28; CDR3nt: TGTGCCAGCAGTTCCCCTTGGACTAGCGGGAGGGCCAGCGCGGATACGCAGTATTTT; CDR3aa: CASSSPWTSGRASADTQYF
abundance: few; j_gene: TRBJ1-1; d_gene: -; v_gene: TRBV19; CDR3nt: TGTGCCAGTAGTATAAGATCCACCAATGAAGCTTTCTTT; CDR3aa: CASSIRSTNEAFF
abundance: -; j_gene: TRBJ2-1; d_gene: -; v_gene: TRBV19; CDR3nt: TGTGCCAGTAGTATATCAGGGAACAATGAGCAGTTCTTC; CDR3aa: CASSISGNNEQFF
abundance: -; j_gene: TRBJ2-5; d_gene: TRBD2; v_gene: TRBV5-1; CDR3nt: TGCGCCAGCAGCTTGATGACTAGCGGCAATGAAGAGACCCAGTACTTC; CDR3aa: CASSLMTSGNEETQYF
abundance: -; j_gene: TRBJ2-3; d_gene: -; v_gene: TRBV5-5; CDR3nt: TGTGCCAGCAGCCCAGCCTGGATCTTCGGAGATACGCAGTATTTT; CDR3aa: CASSPAWIFGDTQYF
abundance: -; j_gene: TRBJ1-5; d_gene: -; v_gene: TRBV30; CDR3nt: TGTGCCTGGAGCCATGATAGCAATCAGCCCCAGCATTTT; CDR3aa: CAWSHDSNQPQHF
abundance: once; j_gene: TRBJ2-7; d_gene: TRBD2; v_gene: TRBV5-1; CDR3nt: TGCGCCAGCAGACCGGGAGGGGTCTACGAGCAGTACTTC; CDR3aa: CASRPGGVYEQYF
abundance: once; j_gene: TRBJ1-5; d_gene: TRBD1; v_gene: TRBV2; CDR3nt: TGTGCCAGTAAGTTGGACAGGGACGCGTATAGCAATCAGCCCCAGCATTTT; CDR3aa: CASKLDRDAYSNQPQHF
abundance: -; j_gene: TRBJ1-6; d_gene: TRBD1; v_gene: TRBV9; CDR3nt: TGTGCCAGCAGCGTAGCGGGACAGGGAGACAATTCACCCCTCCACTTT; CDR3aa: CASSVAGQGDNSPLHF
abundance: -; j_gene: TRBJ2-3; d_gene: TRBD2; v_gene: TRBV4-2; CDR3nt: TGTGCCAGCAGCATGAATTACGGGATTAGCGCGGCCGGGGGGACAGATACGCAGTATTTT; CDR3aa: CASSMNYGISAAGGTDTQYF
abundance: -; j_gene: TRBJ2-1; d_gene: -; v_gene: TRBV7-2; CDR3nt: TGTGCCAGCAGCTCGGACAGATACAATGAGCAGTTCTTC; CDR3aa: CASSSDRYNEQFF
abundance: -; j_gene: TRBJ1-3; d_gene: TRBD1; v_gene: TRBV5-4; CDR3nt: TGTGCCAGCAGGGGAATCGACAGGGGGTTAGACACCATATATTTT; CDR3aa: CASRGIDRGLDTIYF
abundance: -; j_gene: TRBJ1-1; d_gene: -; v_gene: TRBV5-1; CDR3nt: TGCGCCAGCAGGATGGGAGCTGAAGCTTTCTTT; CDR3aa: CASRMGAEAFF
abundance: once; j_gene: TRBJ1-4; d_gene: -; v_gene: TRBV28; CDR3nt: TGTGCCAGCAGGAGAGGGGGGACAAATGAAAAACTGTTTTTT; CDR3aa: CASRRGGTNEKLFF
abundance: -; j_gene: TRBJ1-2; d_gene: -; v_gene: TRBV4-3; CDR3nt: TGCGCCAGCAGCCCATATTCCACAGGGAACTATGGCTACACCTTC; CDR3aa: CASSPYSTGNYGYTF
abundance: once; j_gene: TRBJ2-7; d_gene: -; v_gene: TRBV19; CDR3nt: TGTGCCACAAGGGGGAGTTCTGTCTACGAGCAGTACTTC; CDR3aa: CATRGSSVYEQYF
abundance: -; j_gene: TRBJ1-1; d_gene: -; v_gene: TRBV7-8; CDR3nt: TGTGCCAGCAGCCGCGGACCCTCAGGCATTATGAACACTGAAGCTTTCTTT; CDR3aa: CASSRGPSGIMNTEAFF